This T cell receptor (beta chain) derives from a study of cytomegalovirus exposure and HLA in healthy donors. CDR1 is LNHDA, CDR2 SQIVND, per germline (reference sequence). V lost 9 bases and J lost 5, with 14 bases in between. The CDR3 consists of 12 residues. Assay used: immunoSEQ multiplex PCR; TCRdb lists only in-frame clones, some missing. The table lists around 200,000 clones, approximately 83% of them singletons. This clone occurred a few times. The V and J genes are TRBV19 and TRBJ2-7, with a tentative D call TRBD1 (5 bases). The TCR originated in a young woman in good health and CMV-seropositive. The source material was PBMCs. This CDR3 is CASPRQGDEQYF. The CDR3 DNA reads as TGTGCCAGCCCTAGGCAGGGCGACGAGCAGTACTTC. Full variable domain (remainder filled in from reference TRBV19 and TRBJ2-7): DGGITQSPKYLFRKEGQNVTLSCEQNLNHDAMYWYRQDPGQGLRLIYYSQIVNDFQKGDIAEGYSVSREKKESFPLTVTSAQKNPTAFYLCASPRQGDEQYFGPGTRLTVT.